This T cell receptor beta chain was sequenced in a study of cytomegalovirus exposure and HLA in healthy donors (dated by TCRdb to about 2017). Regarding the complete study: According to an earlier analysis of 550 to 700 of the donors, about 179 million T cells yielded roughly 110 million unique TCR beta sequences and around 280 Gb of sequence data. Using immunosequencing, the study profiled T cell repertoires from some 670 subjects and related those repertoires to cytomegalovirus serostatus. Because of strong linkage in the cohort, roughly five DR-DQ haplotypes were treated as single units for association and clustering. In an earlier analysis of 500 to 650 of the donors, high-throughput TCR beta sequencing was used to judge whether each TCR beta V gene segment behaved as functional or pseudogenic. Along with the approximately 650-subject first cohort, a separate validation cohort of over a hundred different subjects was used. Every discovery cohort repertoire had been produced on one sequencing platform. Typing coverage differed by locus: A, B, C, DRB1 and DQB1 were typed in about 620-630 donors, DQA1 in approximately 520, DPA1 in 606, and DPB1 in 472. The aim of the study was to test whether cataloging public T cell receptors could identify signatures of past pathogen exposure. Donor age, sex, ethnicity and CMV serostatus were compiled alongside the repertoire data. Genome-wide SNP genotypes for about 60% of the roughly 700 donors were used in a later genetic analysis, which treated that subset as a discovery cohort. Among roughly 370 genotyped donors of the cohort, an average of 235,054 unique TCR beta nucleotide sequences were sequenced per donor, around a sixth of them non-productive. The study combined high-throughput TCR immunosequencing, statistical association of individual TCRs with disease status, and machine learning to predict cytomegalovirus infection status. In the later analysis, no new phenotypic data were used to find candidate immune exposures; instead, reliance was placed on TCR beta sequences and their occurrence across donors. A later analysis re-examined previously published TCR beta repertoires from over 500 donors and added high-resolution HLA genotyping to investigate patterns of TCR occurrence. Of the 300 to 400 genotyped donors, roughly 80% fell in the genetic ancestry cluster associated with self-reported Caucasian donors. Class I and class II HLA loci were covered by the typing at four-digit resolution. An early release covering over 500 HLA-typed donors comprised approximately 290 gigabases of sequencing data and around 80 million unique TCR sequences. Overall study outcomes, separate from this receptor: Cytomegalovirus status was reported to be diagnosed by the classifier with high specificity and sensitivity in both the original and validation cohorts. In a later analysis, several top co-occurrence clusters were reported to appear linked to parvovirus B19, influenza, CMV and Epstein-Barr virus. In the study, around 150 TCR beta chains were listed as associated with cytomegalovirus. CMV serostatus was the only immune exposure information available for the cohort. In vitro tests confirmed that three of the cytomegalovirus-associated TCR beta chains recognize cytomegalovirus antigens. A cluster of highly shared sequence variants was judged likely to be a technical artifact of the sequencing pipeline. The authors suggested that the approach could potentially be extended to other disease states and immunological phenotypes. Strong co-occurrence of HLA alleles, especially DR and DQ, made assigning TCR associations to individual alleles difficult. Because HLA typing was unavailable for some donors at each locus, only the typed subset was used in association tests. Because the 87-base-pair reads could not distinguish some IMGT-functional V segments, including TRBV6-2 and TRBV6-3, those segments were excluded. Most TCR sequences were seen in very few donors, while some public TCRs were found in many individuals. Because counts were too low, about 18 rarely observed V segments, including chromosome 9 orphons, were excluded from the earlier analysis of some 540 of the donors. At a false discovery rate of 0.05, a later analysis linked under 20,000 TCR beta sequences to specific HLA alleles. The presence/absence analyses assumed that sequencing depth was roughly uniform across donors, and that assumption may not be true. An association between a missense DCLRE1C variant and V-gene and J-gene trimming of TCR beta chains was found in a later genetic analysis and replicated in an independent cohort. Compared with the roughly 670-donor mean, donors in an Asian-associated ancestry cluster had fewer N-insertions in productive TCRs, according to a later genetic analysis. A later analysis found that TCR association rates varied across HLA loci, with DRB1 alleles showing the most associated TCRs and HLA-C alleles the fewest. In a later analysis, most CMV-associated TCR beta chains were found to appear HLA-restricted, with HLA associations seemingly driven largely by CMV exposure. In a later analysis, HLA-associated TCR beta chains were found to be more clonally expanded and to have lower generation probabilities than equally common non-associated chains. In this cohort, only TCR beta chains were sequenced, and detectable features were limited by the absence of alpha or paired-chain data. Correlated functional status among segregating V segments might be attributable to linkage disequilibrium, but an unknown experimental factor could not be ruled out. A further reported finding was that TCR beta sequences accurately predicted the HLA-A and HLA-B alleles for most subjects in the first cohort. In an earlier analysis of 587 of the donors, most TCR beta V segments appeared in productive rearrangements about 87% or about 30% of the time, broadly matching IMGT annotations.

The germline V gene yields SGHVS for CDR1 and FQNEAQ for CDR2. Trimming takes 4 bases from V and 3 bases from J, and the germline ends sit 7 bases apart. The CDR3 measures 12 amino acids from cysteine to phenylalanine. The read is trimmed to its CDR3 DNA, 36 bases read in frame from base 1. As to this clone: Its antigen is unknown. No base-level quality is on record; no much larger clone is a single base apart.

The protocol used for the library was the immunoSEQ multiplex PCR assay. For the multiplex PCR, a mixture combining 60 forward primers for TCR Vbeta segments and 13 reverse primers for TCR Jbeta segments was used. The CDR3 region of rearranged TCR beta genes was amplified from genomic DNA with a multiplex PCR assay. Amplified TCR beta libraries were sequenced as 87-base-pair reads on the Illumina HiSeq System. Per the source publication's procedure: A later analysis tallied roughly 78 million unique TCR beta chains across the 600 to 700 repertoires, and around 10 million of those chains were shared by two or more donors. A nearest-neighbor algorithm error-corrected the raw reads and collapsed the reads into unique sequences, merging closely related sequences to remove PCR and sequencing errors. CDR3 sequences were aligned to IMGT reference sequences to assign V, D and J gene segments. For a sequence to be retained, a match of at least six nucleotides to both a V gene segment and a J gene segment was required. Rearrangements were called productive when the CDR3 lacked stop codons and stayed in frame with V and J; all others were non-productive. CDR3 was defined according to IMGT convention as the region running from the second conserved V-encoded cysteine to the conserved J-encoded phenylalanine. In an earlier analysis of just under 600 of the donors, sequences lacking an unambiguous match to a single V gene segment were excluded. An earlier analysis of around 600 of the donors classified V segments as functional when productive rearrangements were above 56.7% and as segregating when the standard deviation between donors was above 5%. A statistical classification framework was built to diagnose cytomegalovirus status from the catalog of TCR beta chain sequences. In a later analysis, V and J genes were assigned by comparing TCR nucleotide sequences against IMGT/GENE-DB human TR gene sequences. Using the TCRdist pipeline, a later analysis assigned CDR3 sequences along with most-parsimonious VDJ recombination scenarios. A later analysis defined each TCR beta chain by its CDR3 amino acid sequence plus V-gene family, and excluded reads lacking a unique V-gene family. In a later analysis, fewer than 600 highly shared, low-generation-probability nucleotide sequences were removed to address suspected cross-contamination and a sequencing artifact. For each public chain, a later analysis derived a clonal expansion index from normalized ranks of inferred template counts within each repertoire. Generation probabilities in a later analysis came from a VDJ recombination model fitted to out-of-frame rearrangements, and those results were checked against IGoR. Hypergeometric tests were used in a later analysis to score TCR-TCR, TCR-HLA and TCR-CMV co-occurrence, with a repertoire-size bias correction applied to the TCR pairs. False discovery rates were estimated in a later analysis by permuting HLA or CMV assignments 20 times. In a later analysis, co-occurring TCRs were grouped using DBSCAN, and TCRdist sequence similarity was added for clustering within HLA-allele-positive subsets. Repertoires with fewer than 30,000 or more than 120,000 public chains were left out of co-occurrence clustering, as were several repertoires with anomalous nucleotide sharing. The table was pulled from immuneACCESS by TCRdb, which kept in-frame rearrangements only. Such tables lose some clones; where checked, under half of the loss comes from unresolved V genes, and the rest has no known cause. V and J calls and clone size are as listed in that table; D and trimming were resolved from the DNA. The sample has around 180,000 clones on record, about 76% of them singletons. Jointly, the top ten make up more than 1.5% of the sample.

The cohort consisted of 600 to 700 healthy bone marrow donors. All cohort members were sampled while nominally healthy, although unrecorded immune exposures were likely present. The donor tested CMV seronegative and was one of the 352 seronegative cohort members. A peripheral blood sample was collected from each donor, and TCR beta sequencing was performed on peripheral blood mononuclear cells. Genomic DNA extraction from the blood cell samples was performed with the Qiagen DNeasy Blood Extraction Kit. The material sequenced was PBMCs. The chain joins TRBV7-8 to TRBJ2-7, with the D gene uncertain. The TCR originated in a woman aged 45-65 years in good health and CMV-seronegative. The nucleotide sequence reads TGTGCCAGCAGCTCTACGCTCTACGAGCAGTACTTC. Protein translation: CASSSTLYEQYF.